This T cell receptor (beta chain) is from a study of response to subunit inactivated influenza vaccine. This clonotype has a count of ten or more. Antigen specificity is unknown. Study observations and caveats: Authors suggested seasonal influenza vaccinations each recruit few new T cells.

TCRdb redid the calling of the RT-PCR reads with MiXCR, one entry per CDR3 protein. This sample yields under 800,000 distinct CDR3 sequences, of which approximately 13% are seen a single time; around 7.3% belongs to the top ten. Germline V CDR1 and CDR2: MNHEY, SMNVEV (reference sequence). V lost 1 base and J lost 1; bases outside the gene matches: 6. The CDR3 consists of 17 residues. This chain connects TRBV27 to TRBJ1-1; 10 bases fit TRBD1. This receptor was taken from a man aged 50-60 years who received an inactivated influenza vaccine. The specimen was PBMCs from blood, collected about 14 days before vaccination. The CDR3 protein is CASSLWGQGSANTEAFF. The CDR3 DNA reads TGTGCCAGCAGTTTATGGGGACAGGGGTCGGCGAACACTGAAGCTTTCTTT.